Shown below are 14 T cell receptor beta chains from a single sample sequenced in a study of blood T cell repertoires in COVID-19. Profiling relied on immunoSEQ multiplex PCR, and the TCRdb table lists in-frame clones only, not all of them. Found here are tens of thousands of clones, approximately 79% of them singletons; the top ten hold about 15%. The sample comprised peripheral blood. The source of these receptors is a woman aged 80 or over with active or convalescent COVID-19.

This clone was seen more than once but under ten times. V is TRBV5-6 and J is TRBJ2-7; 13 bases align to TRBD2. Trimming at V came to 4 bases and at J to 5 bases, leaving 9 bases not matched to a gene. Germline CDR1 is SGHDT and CDR2 is YYEEEE. The length of the CDR3 is 16 residues. The DNA for the CDR3 is TGTGCCAGCAGCGGGTTTTCGGGACTAGCGGGACACGAGCAGTACTTC. This codes for CASSGFSGLAGHEQYF.

The gene calls are TRBV29-1 and TRBJ2-7; a possible D gene is TRBD1 (5 bases). This CDR3 spans 13 amino acids. Germline-derived CDR1 and CDR2 are SQVTM and ANQGSEA. Trimming removed 7 bases at V and 4 bases at J, with 17 bases between. The CDR3 sequence is CSGKGGQGYEQYF. In nucleotides, the CDR3 is TGCAGCGGGAAGGGTGGGCAGGGTTACGAGCAGTACTTC.

The chain combines TRBV13 with TRBJ2-3; no definite D call. Per the germline V gene, CDR1 is PRHDT and CDR2 is FYEKMQ (reference sequence). CDR3 size: 15 residues. Trimming took off 10 bases at V and 5 bases at J, with 22 bases between the two ends. Here the CDR3 reads CATHPAARNRDTQYF. CDR3 DNA: TGTGCCACTCACCCCGCCGCCCGAAATAGAGATACGCAGTATTTT.

The rearrangement uses TRBV30 and TRBJ2-6; D call uncertain. CDR1 is GTSNPN, CDR2 SVGIG, per germline (reference sequence). Trimming removed 3 bases at V and 0 bases at J, with 6 bases between. The CDR3 spans 14 residues. CDR3 amino acids: CAWRRTSGANVLTF. The CDR3 DNA reads as TGTGCCTGGAGGCGAACCTCTGGGGCCAACGTCCTGACTTTC. The full variable domain, its missing parts supplied by reference TRBV30 and TRBJ2-6, is SQTIHQWPATLVQPVGSPLSLECTVEGTSNPNLYWYRQAAGRGLQLLFYSVGIGQISSEVPQNLSASRPQDRQFILSSKKLLLSDSGFYLCAWRRTSGANVLTFGAGSRLTVL.

The J gene is TRBJ2-1, the V gene TRBV28, with 7 nucleotides matching TRBD2. Germline V gene data show CDR1 as MDHEN and CDR2 as SYDVKM. This CDR3 has 16 amino acids. The junction had 6 bases not matched to a gene; V was cut back by 4 bases and J by 0 bases. CDR3 sequence (DNA): TGTGCCAGCAGTTCCACTAGCGCGAGCTCCTACAATGAGCAGTTCTTC. Translating it yields CASSSTSASSYNEQFF.

The rearrangement uses TRBV12-3 or TRBV12-4 and TRBJ2-7; 7 nucleotides align to TRBD1. Trimming took 6 bases from V and 5 from J; bases not matched to a gene: 7. This CDR3 spans 13 amino acids. CDR3 DNA: TGTGCCAGCAGCCTCGACAGGGCCCACGAGCAGTACTTC. Amino acid sequence: CASSLDRAHEQYF.

This rearrangement joins TRBV3-1 (or the pseudogene TRBV3-2) to TRBJ2-7, with 11 nucleotides matching TRBD1. V was clipped by 6 bases and J by 4 bases; unmatched bases: 2. CDR1 is LGHDT and CDR2 is YNNKEL in the germline V gene (reference sequence). The CDR3 is 13 amino acids. Written as DNA, the CDR3 is TGTGCCAGCAGGGGACAGGGGGAATACGAGCAGTACTTC. Translation: CASRGQGEYEQYF.

The chain combines TRBV27 with TRBJ2-3, with D hard to call. The CDR3 runs to 14 residues. Trimming removed 7 bases from V and 0 bases from J, with 11 bases in between. From germline, CDR1 is MNHEY and CDR2 SMNVEV (reference sequence). CDR3 sequence reads: CASKIATSTDTQYF. The CDR3 DNA sequence: TGTGCCAGCAAAATAGCCACTAGCACAGATACGCAGTATTTT.

The chain carries TRBV11-3 and TRBJ1-4; D is ambiguous. CDR1 SGHNT and CDR2 YENEEA come from the germline V gene. The CDR3 spans 14 residues. Trimming took 1 base from V and 5 from J, leaving 8 bases between them. CDR3 sequence: CASSLAGANEKLFF. The DNA for the CDR3 is TGTGCCAGCAGCTTAGCAGGTGCGAATGAAAAACTGTTTTTT.

The V call is TRBV2, the J call TRBJ1-5; D unclear. The germline CDR1 and CDR2 sequences are SNHLY and FYNNEI. The CDR3 consists of 13 residues. Trimming left V 6 bases short and J 4 bases short, with 10 bases between. The CDR3 DNA is TGTGCCAGCAGGATTAGTAGAAATCAGCCCCAGCATTTT. Its protein product is CASRISRNQPQHF.

This chain connects TRBV5-1 to TRBJ1-1, with D possibly TRBD1 on 6 matching bases. V dropped 4 bases and J dropped 3 bases, with 13 bases sitting between them. Germline V lookup: CDR1 SGHRS, CDR2 YFSETQ. The CDR3 is made up of 14 amino acids. The CDR3 protein is CASSVQGDDTEAFF. The CDR3 nucleotides read TGCGCCAGCAGCGTACAGGGAGATGACACTGAAGCTTTCTTT.

This chain joins TRBV5-4 and TRBJ1-1; D perhaps matches TRBD1 (5 bases). In germline, CDR1 is SGHNT, CDR2 YYREEE (reference sequence). Trimming left V 3 bases short and J 4 bases short, with 10 bases between. This CDR3 has 13 residues. The CDR3: CASSYPRGTEAFF. The CDR3 bases are TGTGCCAGCAGCTATCCTAGGGGCACTGAAGCTTTCTTT.

The chain couples TRBV12-3 or TRBV12-4 to TRBJ2-5, with TRBD1 matching over 7 bases. There are 12 residues in the CDR3. Trimming cost V 6 bases and J 5 bases; bases outside gene matches: 3. The CDR3 DNA sequence: TGTGCCAGCAGGGAGGACAGGGAGACCCAGTACTTC. This sequence encodes CASREDRETQYF.

The chain joins TRBV6-5 to TRBJ1-1; no definite D call. CDR3 size: 13 residues. V lost 7 bases and J 1 base, leaving 10 bases between the germline ends. Germline lookup yields CDR1 MNHEY and CDR2 SVGAGI. For the CDR3, the DNA is TGTGCCAGCACTGGCCCTAGGAACACTGAAGCTTTCTTT. Protein sequence: CASTGPRNTEAFF.